The 8 T cell receptor beta chains in this list originate from one sample, sequenced in a study of post-analysis software for immune sequencing data. Unique molecular identifiers tagged the TCR beta cDNA libraries. Each CDR3 protein gets one entry after TCRdb re-called the PCR reads with MiXCR. Of more than 500,000 distinct CDR3 sequences listed, approximately 31% are singletons. Study-level results: Among roughly five TRBV segments more frequent in patients than controls were TRBV5-6, TRBV5-1 and TRBV20-1.

Their cognate antigens are unknown. The specimen was blood. These receptors all stem from a girl aged 2-17 years with multiple sclerosis.

The chain joins TRBV5-1 to TRBJ2-1; 11 positions agree with TRBD2. The CDR3 is made up of 16 amino acids. V trimming: 3 bases; J trimming: 5 bases; junction bases outside the gene matches: 7. Germline CDR1 and CDR2: SGHRS and YFSETQ. The CDR3 nucleotides read TGCGCCAGCAGCTCCACGCTAGCGGGGGGCCACAATGAGCAGTTCTTC. Encoded protein: CASSSTLAGGHNEQFF.

The genes are TRBV20-1 and TRBJ2-7, with 7 nucleotides matching TRBD1. CDR3 length equals 13 residues. From germline, CDR1 is DFQATT and CDR2 SNEGSKA (reference sequence). The trim removed 5 bases at V and 4 bases at J, leaving 8 bases unmatched. DNA for the CDR3: TGCAGTGCTCTCTTGACAGGGTCGTACGAGCAGTACTTC. Translated, it gives CSALLTGSYEQYF.

This clonotype was detected only a few times. The genes are TRBV7-2 and TRBJ2-1, with 13 bases lining up with TRBD2. The CDR3 has 17 amino acids. Germline CDR1 SGHTA, CDR2 FQGNSA. The junction had 9 bases not matched to a gene; V was cut back by 2 bases and J by 8 bases. The CDR3 reads CASSLLEGLAGIDEQFF. The CDR3 DNA reads as TGTGCCAGCAGCTTATTAGAGGGACTAGCGGGGATAGATGAGCAGTTCTTC.

Only a few counts were recorded for this clonotype. This chain uses TRBV13 with TRBJ2-1; D gene unclear. Trimming pared 1 base from V and 10 bases from J, leaving 8 bases between. The CDR3 runs to 12 residues. Germline CDR1 and CDR2: PRHDT and FYEKMQ (reference sequence). CDR3 nucleotide sequence: TGTGCCAGCAGCTTAGAGGATGGGGAGCAGTTCTTC. Translated, it gives CASSLEDGEQFF.

This clonotype has a count of ten or more. The chain uses TRBV29-1 and TRBJ1-2; D not certain. Trimming stripped 1 base from V and 8 bases from J, with 8 bases between. CDR3 length: 11 residues. Looked up from germline, CDR1 is SQVTM and CDR2 is ANQGSEA. CDR3 amino acids: CSVEGAGGYTF. CDR3 nucleotide sequence: TGCAGCGTTGAAGGGGCGGGAGGCTACACCTTC. The full variable domain, with the rest looked up from reference TRBV29-1 and TRBJ1-2, is SAVISQKPSRDICQRGTSLTIQCQVDSQVTMMFWYRQQPGQSLTLIATANQGSEATYESGFVIDKFPISRPNLTFSTLTVSNMSPEDSSIYLCSVEGAGGYTFGSGTRLTVV.

The V and J genes are TRBV2 and TRBJ2-1, with D possibly being TRBD1 (5 bases). V shed 4 bases and J shed 8 bases, with 12 bases lying between them. The CDR3 has 13 residues. Germline V gene sequence: CDR1 SNHLY, CDR2 FYNNEI. The CDR3 DNA reads TGTGCCAGCAGTGGGGGCAGGGCGGATGAGCAGTTCTTC. Its protein product is CASSGGRADEQFF.

This clonotype was counted between two and nine times. This rearrangement joins TRBV7-7 to TRBJ2-5; either TRBD1 or TRBD2 may fit D (5 bases each). The J call may be in error: the DNA end matches TRBJ2-7 better. Per germline, CDR1 SSHAT and CDR2 FNYEAQ (reference sequence). This CDR3 spans 15 amino acids. CDR3 DNA sequence: TGTGCCAGCAGCTTCTTTGGGGGAGACTACTACGAGCAGTACTTC. Translated: CASSFFGGDYYEQYF.

The chain has TRBV5-6 and TRBJ2-3; 12 bases match TRBD2. CDR1 is SGHDT and CDR2 is YYEEEE in the germline V gene. V gave up 5 bases and J gave up 0 bases; unmatched junction bases: 4. CDR3 size: 16 residues. The CDR3 DNA reads as TGTGCCAGCAGGAGGACTAGCGGGATTAGCACAGATACGCAGTATTTT. It is translated as CASRRTSGISTDTQYF.